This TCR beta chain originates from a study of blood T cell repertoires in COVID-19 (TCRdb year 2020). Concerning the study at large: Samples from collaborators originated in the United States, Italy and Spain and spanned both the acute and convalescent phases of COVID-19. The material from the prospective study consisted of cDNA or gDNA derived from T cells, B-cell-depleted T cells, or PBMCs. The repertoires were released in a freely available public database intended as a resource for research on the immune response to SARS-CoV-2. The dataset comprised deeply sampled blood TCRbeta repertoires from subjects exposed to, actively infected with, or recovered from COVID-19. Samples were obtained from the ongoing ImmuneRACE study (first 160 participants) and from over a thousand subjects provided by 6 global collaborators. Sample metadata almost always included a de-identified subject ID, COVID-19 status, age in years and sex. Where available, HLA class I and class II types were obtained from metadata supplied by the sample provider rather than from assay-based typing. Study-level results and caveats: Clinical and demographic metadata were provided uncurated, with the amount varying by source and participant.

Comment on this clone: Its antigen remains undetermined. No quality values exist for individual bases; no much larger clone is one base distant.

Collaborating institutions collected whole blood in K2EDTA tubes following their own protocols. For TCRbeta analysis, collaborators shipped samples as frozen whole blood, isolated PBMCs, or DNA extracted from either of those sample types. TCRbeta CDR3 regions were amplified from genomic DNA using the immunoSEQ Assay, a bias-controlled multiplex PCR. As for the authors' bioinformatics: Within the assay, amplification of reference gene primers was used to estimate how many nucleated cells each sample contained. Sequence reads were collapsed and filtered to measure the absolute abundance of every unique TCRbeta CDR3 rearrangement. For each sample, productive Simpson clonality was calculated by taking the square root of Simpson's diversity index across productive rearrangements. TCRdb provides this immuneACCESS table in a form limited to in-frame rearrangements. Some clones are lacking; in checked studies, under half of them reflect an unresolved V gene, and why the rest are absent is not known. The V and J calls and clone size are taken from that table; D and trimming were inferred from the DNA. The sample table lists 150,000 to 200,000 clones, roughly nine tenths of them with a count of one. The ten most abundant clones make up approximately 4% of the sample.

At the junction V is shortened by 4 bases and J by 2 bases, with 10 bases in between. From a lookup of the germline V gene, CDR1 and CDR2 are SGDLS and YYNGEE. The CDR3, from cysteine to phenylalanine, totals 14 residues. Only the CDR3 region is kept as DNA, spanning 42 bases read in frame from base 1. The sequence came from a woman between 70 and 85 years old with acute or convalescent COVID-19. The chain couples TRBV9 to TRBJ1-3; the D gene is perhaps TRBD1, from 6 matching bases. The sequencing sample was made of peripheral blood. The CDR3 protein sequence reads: CASSIGTTGNTIYF. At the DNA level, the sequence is TGTGCCAGCAGCATTGGGACAACTGGAAACACCATATATTTT.